These 6 T cell receptor beta chains were sequenced from one sample in a study of T cell responses to AZD1222 COVID-19 vaccine. The table came from immunoSEQ multiplex PCR; TCRdb's copy has only in-frame clones and leaves some out. The profile shows about 56,000 clones, approximately 86% of them singletons. The sample here was peripheral blood, taken 28 days after the second AZD1222 dose. The receptors derive from an adult who received the AZD1222 COVID-19 vaccine.

The CDR3 spells CASSEALGLQETQYF. CDR3 bases: TGTGCCAGCAGTGAAGCGCTGGGGCTTCAAGAGACCCAGTACTTC. The chain employs TRBV6-1 and TRBJ2-5; D possibly corresponds to TRBD1 (5 bases). V shed 0 bases and J shed 2 bases, with 10 bases lying between them. CDR1 MNHNS and CDR2 SASEGT come from the germline V gene. The CDR3 is 15 residues long.

The J gene is TRBJ1-4, the V gene TRBV7-9, with D hard to call. Germline assignment: CDR1 SEHNR and CDR2 FQNEAQ (reference sequence). The CDR3 runs to 14 residues. Between the trimmed V and J ends, which lost 1 base and 6 bases, there was a span of 9 bases. Here the CDR3 reads CASSLGLSDEKLFF. The CDR3 DNA reads as TGTGCCAGCAGCTTAGGTTTGTCGGATGAAAAACTGTTTTTT.

The rearrangement links TRBV7-2 to TRBJ1-2, with unresolved D. This CDR3 has 14 amino acids. V lost 2 bases and J 1 base, leaving 8 bases between the germline ends. Germline V gene lookup returns CDR1 SGHTA and CDR2 FQGNSA. In nucleotides, the CDR3 is TGTGCCAGCAGCTTATACAGAAATAACTATGGCTACACCTTC. As protein: CASSLYRNNYGYTF.

With respect to this clone: A junction boundary mismatches the germline segment, possibly from a read error. The V gene is TRBV6-5, the J gene TRBJ2-2; D call uncertain. Germline V gene sequence: CDR1 MNHEY, CDR2 SVGAGI. This CDR3 contains 12 residues. The CDR3: CARSRLSGELFF. The CDR3 nucleotides are TGTGCCCGCAGCCGACTCTCCGGGGAGCTGTTTTTT.

V gene TRBV5-6 combines with J gene TRBJ2-1; 8 bases align to TRBD2. The junction had 3 bases not matched to a gene; V was cut back by 2 bases and J by 8 bases. Germline CDR1 and CDR2: SGHDT and YYEEEE. The CDR3 spans 13 residues. The CDR3: CASSLGTRDEQFF. The CDR3 DNA is TGTGCCAGCAGCTTAGGGACTAGAGATGAGCAGTTCTTC.

The rearrangement links TRBV28 to TRBJ2-7, with D maybe TRBD1 (5 bases). V lost 5 bases to trimming and J lost 0 bases, with 17 bases between them. Germline V CDR1 and CDR2: MDHEN, SYDVKM. The CDR3 covers 16 residues. The chain's CDR3 is CASSEQQDTLSYEQYF. CDR3 bases: TGTGCCAGCAGTGAGCAACAGGATACCCTCTCCTACGAGCAGTACTTC.